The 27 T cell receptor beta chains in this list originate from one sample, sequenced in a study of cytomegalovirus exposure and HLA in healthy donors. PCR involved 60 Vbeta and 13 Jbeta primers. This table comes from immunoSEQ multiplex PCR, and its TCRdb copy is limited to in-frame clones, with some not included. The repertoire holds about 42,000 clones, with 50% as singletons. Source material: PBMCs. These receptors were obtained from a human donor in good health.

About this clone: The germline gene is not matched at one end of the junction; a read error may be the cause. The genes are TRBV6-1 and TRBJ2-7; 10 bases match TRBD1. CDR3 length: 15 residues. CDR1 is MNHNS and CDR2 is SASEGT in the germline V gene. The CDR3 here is CASSQAGTGAHEQYF. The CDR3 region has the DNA TGTGCCAGCAGTCAAGCCGGGACAGGGGCCCACGAGCAGTACTTC.

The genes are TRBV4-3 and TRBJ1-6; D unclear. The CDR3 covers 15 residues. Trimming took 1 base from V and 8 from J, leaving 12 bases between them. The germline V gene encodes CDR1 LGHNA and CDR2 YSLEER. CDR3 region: CASSQAFLGYSPLHF. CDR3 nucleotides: TGCGCCAGCAGCCAAGCTTTTCTCGGGTATTCACCCCTCCACTTT.

Here the CDR3 reads CASSQGGLGGHTEAFF. The CDR3 bases are TGTGCCAGCAGCCAAGGAGGGTTGGGAGGTCACACTGAAGCTTTCTTT. The chain uses TRBV5-6 and TRBJ1-1; D remains unclear. Trimming shortened V by 4 bases and J by 3 bases, and 19 bases separated the two germline ends. Germline CDR1 and CDR2: SGHDT and YYEEEE. The CDR3 has 16 residues.

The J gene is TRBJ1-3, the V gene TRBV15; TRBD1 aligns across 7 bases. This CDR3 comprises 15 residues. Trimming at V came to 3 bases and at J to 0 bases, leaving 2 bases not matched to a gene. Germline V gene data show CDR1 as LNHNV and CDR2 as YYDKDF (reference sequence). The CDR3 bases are TGTGCCACCAGCAGCGACAGGGCCTCTGGAAACACCATATATTTT. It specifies CATSSDRASGNTIYF.

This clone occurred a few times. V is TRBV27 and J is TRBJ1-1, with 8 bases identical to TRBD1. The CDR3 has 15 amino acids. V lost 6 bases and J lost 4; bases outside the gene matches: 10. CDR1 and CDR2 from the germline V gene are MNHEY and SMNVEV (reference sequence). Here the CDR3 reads CASRNRGLRGTEAFF. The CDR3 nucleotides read TGTGCCAGCAGAAACAGGGGGTTGAGGGGCACTGAAGCTTTCTTT.

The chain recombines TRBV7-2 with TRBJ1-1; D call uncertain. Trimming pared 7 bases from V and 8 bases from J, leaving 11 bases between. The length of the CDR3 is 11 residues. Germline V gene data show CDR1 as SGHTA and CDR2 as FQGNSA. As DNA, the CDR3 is TGTGCCAGCACATCTCTGACAGAAGCTTTCTTT. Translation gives CASTSLTEAFF.

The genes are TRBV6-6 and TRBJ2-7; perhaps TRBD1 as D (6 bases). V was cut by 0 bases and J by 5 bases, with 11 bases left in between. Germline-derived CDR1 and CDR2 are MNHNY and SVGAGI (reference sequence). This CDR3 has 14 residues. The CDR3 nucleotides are TGTGCCAGCAGTTACTCCCCACAGGGTCACGAGCAGTACTTC. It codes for CASSYSPQGHEQYF.

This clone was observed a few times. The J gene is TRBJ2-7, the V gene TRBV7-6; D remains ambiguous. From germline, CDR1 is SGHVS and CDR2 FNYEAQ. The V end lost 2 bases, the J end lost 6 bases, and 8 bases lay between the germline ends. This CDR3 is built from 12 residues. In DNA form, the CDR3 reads TGTGCCAGCAGCTTATCATCGGGCGAGCAGTACTTC. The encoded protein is CASSLSSGEQYF.

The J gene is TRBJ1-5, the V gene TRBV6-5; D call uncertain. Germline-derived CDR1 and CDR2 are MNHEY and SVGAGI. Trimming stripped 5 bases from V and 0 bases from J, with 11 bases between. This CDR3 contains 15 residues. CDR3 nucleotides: TGTGCCAGCAGTGTTCCTCAGTATAGCAATCAGCCCCAGCATTTT. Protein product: CASSVPQYSNQPQHF.

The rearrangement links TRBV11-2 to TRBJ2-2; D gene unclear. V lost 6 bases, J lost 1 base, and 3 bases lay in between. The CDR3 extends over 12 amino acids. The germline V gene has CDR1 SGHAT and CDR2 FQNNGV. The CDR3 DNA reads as TGTGCCAGCAGTCAGAACACCGGGGAGCTGTTTTTT. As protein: CASSQNTGELFF.

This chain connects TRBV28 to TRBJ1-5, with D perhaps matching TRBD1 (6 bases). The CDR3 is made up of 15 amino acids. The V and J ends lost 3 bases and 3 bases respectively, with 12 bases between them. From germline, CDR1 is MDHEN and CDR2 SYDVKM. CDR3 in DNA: TGTGCCAGCAGTTTCGACAGGACCGACAATCAGCCCCAGCATTTT. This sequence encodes CASSFDRTDNQPQHF. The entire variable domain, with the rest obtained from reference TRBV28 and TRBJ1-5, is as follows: DVKVTQSSRYLVKRTGEKVFLECVQDMDHENMFWYRQDPGLGLRLIYFSYDVKMKEKGDIPEGYSVSREKKERFSLILESASTNQTSMYLCASSFDRTDNQPQHFGDGTRLSIL.

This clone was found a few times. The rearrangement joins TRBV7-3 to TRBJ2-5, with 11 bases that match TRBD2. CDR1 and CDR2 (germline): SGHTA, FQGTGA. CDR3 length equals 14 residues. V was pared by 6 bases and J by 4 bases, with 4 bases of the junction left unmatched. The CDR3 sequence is CASSTLAGGETQYF. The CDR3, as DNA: TGTGCCAGCAGTACCCTAGCGGGAGGAGAGACCCAGTACTTC. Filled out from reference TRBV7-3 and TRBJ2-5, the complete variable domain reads GAGVSQTPSNKVTEKGKYVELRCDPISGHTALYWYRQSLGQGPEFLIYFQGTGAADDSGLPNDRFFAVRPEGSVSTLKIQRTERGDSAVYLCASSTLAGGETQYFGPGTRLLVL.

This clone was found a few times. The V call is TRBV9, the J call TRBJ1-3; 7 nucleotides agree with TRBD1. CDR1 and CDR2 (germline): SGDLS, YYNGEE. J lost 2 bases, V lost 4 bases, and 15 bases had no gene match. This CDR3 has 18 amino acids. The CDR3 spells CASSPPPGRGGAGNTIYF. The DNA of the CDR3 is TGTGCCAGCAGCCCACCTCCGGGGCGAGGGGGCGCTGGAAACACCATATATTTT.

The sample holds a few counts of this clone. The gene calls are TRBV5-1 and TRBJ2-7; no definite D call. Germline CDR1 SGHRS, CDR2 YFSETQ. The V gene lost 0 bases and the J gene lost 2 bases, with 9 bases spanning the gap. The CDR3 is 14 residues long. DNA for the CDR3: TGCGCCAGCAGCTTGGACAGAGCAACCTACGAGCAGTACTTC. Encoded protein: CASSLDRATYEQYF.

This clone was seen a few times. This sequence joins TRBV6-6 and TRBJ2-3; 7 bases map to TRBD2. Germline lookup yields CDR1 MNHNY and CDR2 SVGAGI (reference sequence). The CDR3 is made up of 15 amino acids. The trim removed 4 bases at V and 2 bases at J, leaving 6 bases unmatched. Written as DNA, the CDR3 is TGTGCCAGCAGTTCTGATCTAGCGGCCACAGATACGCAGTATTTT. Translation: CASSSDLAATDTQYF.

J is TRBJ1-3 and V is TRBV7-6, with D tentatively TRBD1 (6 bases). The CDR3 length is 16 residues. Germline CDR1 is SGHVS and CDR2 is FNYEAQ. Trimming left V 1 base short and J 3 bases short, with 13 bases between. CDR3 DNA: TGTGCCAGCAGCTTAGAACAGGGCCTCTTTGGAAACACCATATATTTT. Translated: CASSLEQGLFGNTIYF.

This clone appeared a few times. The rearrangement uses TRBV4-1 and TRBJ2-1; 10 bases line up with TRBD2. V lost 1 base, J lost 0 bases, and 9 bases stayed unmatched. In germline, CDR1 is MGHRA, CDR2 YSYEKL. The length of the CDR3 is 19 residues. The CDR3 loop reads CASSQAGTSVRGSYNEQFF. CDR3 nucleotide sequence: TGCGCCAGCAGCCAAGCCGGGACTAGCGTTAGGGGCTCCTACAATGAGCAGTTCTTC.

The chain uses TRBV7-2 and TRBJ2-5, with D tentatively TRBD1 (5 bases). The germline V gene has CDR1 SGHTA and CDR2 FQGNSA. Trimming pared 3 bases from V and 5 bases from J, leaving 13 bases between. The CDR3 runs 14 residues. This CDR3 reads CASSFAGNSETQYF. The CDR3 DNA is TGTGCCAGCAGCTTTGCAGGGAATTCGGAGACCCAGTACTTC.

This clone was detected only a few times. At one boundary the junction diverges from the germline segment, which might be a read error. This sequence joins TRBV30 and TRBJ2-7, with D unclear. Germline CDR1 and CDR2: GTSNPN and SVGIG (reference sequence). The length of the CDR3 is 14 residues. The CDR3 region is CGWSVARGNYEQYF. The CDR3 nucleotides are TGTGGCTGGAGTGTAGCTAGAGGCAACTACGAGCAGTACTTC.

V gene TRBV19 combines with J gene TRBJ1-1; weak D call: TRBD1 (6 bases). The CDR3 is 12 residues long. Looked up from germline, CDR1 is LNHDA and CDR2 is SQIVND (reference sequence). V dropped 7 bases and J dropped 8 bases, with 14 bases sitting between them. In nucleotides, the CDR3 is TGTGCCAGTAATAAGGACAGTCGAGAAGCTTTCTTT. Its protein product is CASNKDSREAFF.

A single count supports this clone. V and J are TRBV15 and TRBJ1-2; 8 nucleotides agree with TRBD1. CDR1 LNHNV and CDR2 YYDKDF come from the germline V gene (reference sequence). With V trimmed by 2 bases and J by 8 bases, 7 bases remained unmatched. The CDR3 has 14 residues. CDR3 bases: TGTGCCACCAGCAGAAGAGACAGGGGATGGGGCTACACCTTC. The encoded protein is CATSRRDRGWGYTF.

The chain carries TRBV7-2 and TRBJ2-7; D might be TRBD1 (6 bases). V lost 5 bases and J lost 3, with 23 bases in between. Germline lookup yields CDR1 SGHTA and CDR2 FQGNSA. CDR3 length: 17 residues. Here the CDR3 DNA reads TGTGCCAGCAGCCCATCCCGAGCCACAGGGCTCGGCTACGAGCAGTACTTC. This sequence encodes CASSPSRATGLGYEQYF.

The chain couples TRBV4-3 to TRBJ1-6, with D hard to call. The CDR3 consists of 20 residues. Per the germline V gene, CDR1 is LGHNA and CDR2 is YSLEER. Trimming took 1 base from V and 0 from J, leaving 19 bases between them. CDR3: CASSQGGSGVSLSYNSPLHF. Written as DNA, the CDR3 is TGCGCCAGCAGCCAAGGAGGGTCCGGGGTGTCACTCTCCTATAATTCACCCCTCCACTTT.

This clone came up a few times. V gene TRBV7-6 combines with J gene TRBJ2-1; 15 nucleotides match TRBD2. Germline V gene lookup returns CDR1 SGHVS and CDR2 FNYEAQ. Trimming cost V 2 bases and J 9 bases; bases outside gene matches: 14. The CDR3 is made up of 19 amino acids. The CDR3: CASSLTRTSGRARWSEQFF. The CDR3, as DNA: TGTGCCAGCAGCTTAACTCGGACTAGCGGGAGGGCGCGTTGGAGTGAGCAGTTCTTC.

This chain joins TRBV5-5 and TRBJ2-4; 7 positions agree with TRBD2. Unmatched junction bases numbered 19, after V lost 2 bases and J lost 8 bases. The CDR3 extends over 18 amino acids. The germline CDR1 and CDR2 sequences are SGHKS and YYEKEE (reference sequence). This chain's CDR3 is CASSFSRTKRGSVDIQYF. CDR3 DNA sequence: TGTGCCAGCAGCTTTTCCCGGACTAAGCGGGGATCCGTCGACATTCAGTACTTC.

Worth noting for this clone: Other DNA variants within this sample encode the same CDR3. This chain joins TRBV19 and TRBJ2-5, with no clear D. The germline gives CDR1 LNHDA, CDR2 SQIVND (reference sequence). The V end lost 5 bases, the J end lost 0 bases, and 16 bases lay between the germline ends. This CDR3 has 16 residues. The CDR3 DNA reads TGTGCCAGTAGTCCCCTAGAAAATGCGTACCAAGAGACCCAGTACTTC. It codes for CASSPLENAYQETQYF.

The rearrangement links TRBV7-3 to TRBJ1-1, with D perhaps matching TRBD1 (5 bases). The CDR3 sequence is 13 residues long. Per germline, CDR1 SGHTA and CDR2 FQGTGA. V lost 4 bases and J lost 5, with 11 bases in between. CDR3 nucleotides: TGTGCCAGCAGCTCTCAGGGTAAGACTGAAGCTTTCTTT. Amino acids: CASSSQGKTEAFF.